The 27 T cell receptor beta chains reported below all come from one sample, sequenced in a study of blood T cells in healthy people across ages. Combining a sample-barcoded 5' primer with a J-beta primer mix, a second PCR ran for roughly 6 to 12 cycles. TCRdb independently ran MiXCR on the 5' RACE reads; one entry per CDR3 protein. The table records about a million distinct CDR3 sequences, roughly 50% of them present only once. The sequencing sample was made of blood. These receptors were obtained from a man aged 30-40 years in good health.

The V gene is TRBV12-3 or TRBV12-4, the J gene TRBJ1-1; no clear D gene. Deletions cut 6 bases from V and 0 bases from J, with 14 bases between. There are 15 residues in the CDR3. The CDR3 region is CASSNDMGMNTEAFF. DNA of the CDR3: TGTGCCAGCAGCAACGACATGGGTATGAACACTGAAGCTTTCTTT.

The V gene is TRBV9, the J gene TRBJ2-3; possibly TRBD2 for D (5 bases). Germline V CDR1 and CDR2: SGDLS, YYNGEE. Trimming stripped 2 bases from V and 0 bases from J, with 19 bases between. This CDR3 contains 18 residues. The CDR3 nucleotides are TGTGCCAGCAGCGTTATGGCTTCGAGCGGCTCTAGCACAGATACGCAGTATTTT. Translated, it gives CASSVMASSGSSTDTQYF.

This clonotype has just a few counts. The chain has TRBV27 and TRBJ2-3; 11 bases match TRBD2. CDR1 MNHEY and CDR2 SMNVEV come from the germline V gene (reference sequence). The length of the CDR3 is 16 residues. Germline trimming cut 3 bases from V and 1 base from J; bases unmatched to any gene: 3. CDR3 DNA: TGTGCCAGCAGTTTTGTACTAGCGGGGGGCACAGATACGCAGTATTTT. This translates into CASSFVLAGGTDTQYF.

The chain links TRBV6-1 to TRBJ2-5, with unresolved D. The DNA end favors TRBJ2-7, so the J call may be wrong. CDR1 is MNHNS and CDR2 is SASEGT in the germline V gene. The length of the CDR3 is 13 residues. Here the CDR3 reads CATPGAVPYEQYF. Here the CDR3 DNA reads TGTGCCACTCCGGGTGCGGTACCTTACGAGCAGTACTTC.

This clonotype appeared a few times. CDR3 amino acids: CASSSDRGYNEQFF. The CDR3 nucleotides are TGTGCCAGCAGCTCCGACAGGGGTTACAATGAGCAGTTCTTC. The genes are TRBV7-2 and TRBJ2-1; TRBD1 aligns across 8 bases. This CDR3 spans 14 amino acids. V shed 4 bases and J 4 bases; nucleotides not matched to a gene: 3. Germline-derived CDR1 and CDR2 are SGHTA and FQGNSA.

The table lists this clonotype with a few counts. The rearrangement uses TRBV7-2 and TRBJ1-2; D may be TRBD1 (5 bases). V lost 1 base and J lost 1, with 10 bases in between. There are 15 residues in the CDR3. Per germline, CDR1 SGHTA and CDR2 FQGNSA. The CDR3 reads CASSLDRQFNYGYTF. In DNA, the CDR3 is TGTGCCAGCAGCTTAGACAGGCAGTTTAACTATGGCTACACCTTC.

The chain combines TRBV7-2 with TRBJ2-1; unclear D gene. V lost 5 bases, J lost 7 bases, and 12 bases lay in between. Germline CDR1 is SGHTA and CDR2 is FQGNSA. This CDR3 spans 13 amino acids. For the CDR3, the DNA is TGTGCCAGCAGCATGACCTGGGGAAATGAGCAGTTCTTC. This gives the protein CASSMTWGNEQFF. Variable domain in full (rest from reference TRBV7-2 and TRBJ2-1): GAGVSQSPSNKVTEKGKDVELRCDPISGHTALYWYRQSLGQGLEFLIYFQGNSAPDKSGLPSDRFSAERTGGSVSTLTIQRTQQEDSAVYLCASSMTWGNEQFFGPGTRLTVL.

Only a few counts were recorded for this clonotype. This rearrangement joins TRBV4-2 to TRBJ2-1; a possible D gene is TRBD1 (5 bases). There are 16 residues in the CDR3. In germline, CDR1 is LGHNA, CDR2 YNFKEQ. V gave up 0 bases and J gave up 0 bases, with 9 bases separating them. CDR3 in amino acids: CASSQDRAPSYNEQFF. In DNA form, the CDR3 reads TGTGCCAGCAGCCAAGACAGGGCGCCCTCCTACAATGAGCAGTTCTTC.

A few counts support this clonotype. The J gene is TRBJ2-3, the V gene TRBV20-1; D not certain. V lost 2 bases and J 5 bases, leaving 11 bases between the germline ends. The CDR3 loop spans 13 amino acids. Germline CDR1 reads DFQATT; CDR2 reads SNEGSKA (reference sequence). The DNA of the CDR3 is TGCAGTGCTAGACCCCTCACGGTAGATACGCAGTATTTT. Its translation: CSARPLTVDTQYF.

As to this clonotype: Germline is not matched at one junction end, which may reflect a read error. This chain links TRBV6-2 or TRBV6-3 with TRBJ1-2; D is unclear. This CDR3 contains 12 residues. Germline V gene sequence: CDR1 MNHEY, CDR2 SVGEGT. CDR3 amino acids: CASSLEIYVYTF. The DNA for the CDR3 is TGTGCCAGCAGTTTGGAGATCTATGTCTACACCTTC.

The chain uses TRBV11-2 and TRBJ2-4; 7 bases are a match to TRBD1. This CDR3 spans 14 amino acids. Trimming took 4 bases from V and 9 from J; bases not matched to a gene: 9. The germline V gene encodes CDR1 SGHAT and CDR2 FQNNGV. The CDR3 DNA is TGTGCCAGCAGCTCACAGGGGCGACAAGGCATTCAGTACTTC. It encodes CASSSQGRQGIQYF.

This clonotype was recorded only once. This chain uses TRBV25-1 with TRBJ1-2, with D perhaps TRBD1 (5 bases). Germline V lookup: CDR1 MGHDK, CDR2 SYGVNS. V was shortened by 2 bases and J by 3 bases, with 13 bases between the two germline ends. The CDR3 covers 15 residues. The CDR3 region has the DNA TGTGCCAGCAGTGAAGCTGGGCGACAGTACTATGGCTACACCTTC. Its protein is CASSEAGRQYYGYTF.

This clonotype has only one observation. The junction differs from germline at one of its ends, possibly a read error. For the CDR3, the DNA is TGTGCCAGCGGTGAAAATGGCCTCTACGAGCAGTACTTC. This translates into CASGENGLYEQYF. The chain carries TRBV25-1 and TRBJ2-7, with no clear D. The V gene's germline CDR1 is MGHDK and CDR2 SYGVNS. CDR3 size: 13 residues.

This chain links TRBV6-5 with TRBJ1-2, with D tentatively TRBD1 (5 bases). V was trimmed by 2 bases and J by 2 bases, leaving 12 bases between them. Per germline, CDR1 MNHEY and CDR2 SVGAGI. The CDR3 length is 15 residues. The CDR3, as DNA: TGTGCCAGCAGTTACAATTCTGACAGCAACTATGGCTACACCTTC. It encodes CASSYNSDSNYGYTF.

This chain uses TRBV6-5 with TRBJ1-5; tentatively, D is TRBD1 (6 bases). Per the germline V gene, CDR1 is MNHEY and CDR2 is SVGAGI. This CDR3 spans 13 amino acids. Trimming took off 5 bases at V and 5 bases at J, with 10 bases between the two ends. The CDR3 here is CASSDTGYQPQHF. In DNA, the CDR3 is TGTGCCAGCAGTGATACAGGGTATCAGCCCCAGCATTTT.

As DNA, the CDR3 is TGTGCCAGCAGTTTTGACAGGGTGCGCTACACCTTC. Its protein product is CASSFDRVRYTF. The chain employs TRBV12-3 or TRBV12-4 and TRBJ1-2; 7 bases are shared with TRBD1. The CDR3 is made up of 12 amino acids. The V segment lost 3 bases and the J segment 9 bases; nucleotides outside the gene matches: 4.

The genes are TRBV2 and TRBJ2-7, with D perhaps TRBD1 or TRBD2 (5 bases each). From germline, CDR1 is SNHLY and CDR2 FYNNEI. The CDR3 totals 15 residues. The germline V and J ends were trimmed by 5 bases and 2 bases, with 16 bases remaining between them. The CDR3 spells CASSRDPGITYEQYF. As DNA, the CDR3 is TGTGCCAGCAGTCGGGACCCAGGAATCACCTACGAGCAGTACTTC.

The chain uses TRBV29-1 and TRBJ2-1; tentatively, D is TRBD1 (6 bases). V dropped 1 base and J dropped 0 bases, with 10 bases sitting between them. This CDR3 is built from 15 residues. Germline CDR1 is SQVTM and CDR2 is ANQGSEA. For the CDR3, the DNA is TGCAGCGTTGAAGTCGGACAGACCTCCTACAATGAGCAGTTCTTC. Translated: CSVEVGQTSYNEQFF.

In its sample, this clonotype was seen once. The rearrangement joins TRBV3-1 to TRBJ1-1; D might be TRBD1 (5 bases). CDR3 length: 15 amino acids. The V end was cut by 1 base, the J end by 6 bases, with 15 bases between. CDR1 is LGHDT and CDR2 is YNNKEL in the germline V gene (reference sequence). CDR3 nucleotides: TGTGCCAGCAGCCAAGTGTACGGGGGAAAATCTGAAGCTTTCTTT. Translation gives CASSQVYGGKSEAFF.

This clonotype has at least ten counts. V and J are TRBV29-1 and TRBJ2-5; TRBD2 matches at 11 bases. This CDR3 has 13 amino acids. Trimming took 5 bases from V and 1 from J; bases not matched to a gene: 0. The germline CDR1 and CDR2 sequences are SQVTM and ANQGSEA. CDR3 sequence: CSVLAGGQETQYF. For the CDR3, the DNA is TGCAGCGTTCTAGCGGGGGGCCAAGAGACCCAGTACTTC.

On this clonotype itself: A read error is possible here, since a much larger clone lies one base away. This sequence joins TRBV5-1 and TRBJ2-5; a possible D gene is TRBD1 (6 bases). Deletions cut 0 bases from V and 2 bases from J, with 8 bases between. The germline CDR1 and CDR2 sequences are SGHRS and YFSETQ. This CDR3 comprises 14 residues. CDR3 coding DNA: TGCGCCAGCAGCTTGGAAGGACAGCAAGAGACCCAGTACTTC. This codes for CASSLEGQQETQYF.

The chain joins TRBV21-1 to TRBJ1-5; no check of the table's D call, TRBD1, against the DNA was made. TRBV21-1 is noted as a pseudogene. The CDR3 has 16 amino acids. The CDR3 bases are TGTGCCAGCAGCAAAGGGACAGGGGATAGCAATCAGCCCCAGCATTTT. Residues: CASSKGTGDSNQPQHF.

The J gene is TRBJ2-1, the V gene TRBV4-1; D is uncertain. CDR3 length: 14 amino acids. Trimming cost V 4 bases and J 8 bases, with 15 bases left between them. The germline gives CDR1 MGHRA, CDR2 YSYEKL. Written as DNA, the CDR3 is TGCGCCAGCAGCCCTAAGGGTGGAATCGATGAGCAGTTCTTC. Its protein is CASSPKGGIDEQFF.

The chain links TRBV28 to TRBJ1-2; no clear D gene. Between the trimmed V and J ends, which lost 3 bases and 6 bases, there was a span of 8 bases. Germline V gene data show CDR1 as MDHEN and CDR2 as SYDVKM. This CDR3 region has 12 residues. The CDR3: CASSFGWDGYTF. In DNA form, the CDR3 reads TGTGCCAGCAGTTTCGGTTGGGATGGCTACACCTTC.

The V and J genes are TRBV11-2 and TRBJ2-1; possible D gene TRBD1, 6 bases. Germline values: CDR1 SGHAT, CDR2 FQNNGV. The V gene lost 2 bases and the J gene lost 9 bases, with 17 bases spanning the gap. The CDR3 is 15 residues long. The CDR3 bases are TGTGCCAGCAGCTTAAGGACAGTTTGTGGGGGTGAGCAGTTCTTC. Its protein is CASSLRTVCGGEQFF.

The CDR3: CASSARDGYEQYF. CDR3 nucleotide sequence: TGTGCCAGCAGCGCCCGGGACGGCTACGAGCAGTACTTC. The chain carries TRBV9 and TRBJ2-7, with D perhaps being TRBD1 or TRBD2 (5 bases each). The CDR3 loop spans 13 amino acids. Germline V gene sequence: CDR1 SGDLS, CDR2 YYNGEE. V was cut by 3 bases and J by 3 bases, with 10 bases left in between.

This clonotype was observed at least ten times. One end of the junction is discordant with germline, which a read error may explain. The chain carries TRBV7-2 and TRBJ2-5; D is ambiguous. This CDR3 comprises 14 residues. Germline lookup yields CDR1 SGHTA and CDR2 FQGNSA. CDR3 DNA sequence: TGCGCCAGCAGCTTGGTGGTTTCCCAAGAGACCCAGTACTTC. Translated: CASSLVVSQETQYF.